The 17 T cell receptor beta chains given below trace back to one sample, sequenced in a study of low-dose radiotherapy and immunotherapy resistance in tumors. Time point described: before trial treatment. TRAV- and TRBV-specific primers, spanning alpha and beta chains, primed first-strand cDNA. TCRs underwent approximately 20 PCR cycles of amplification with a constant-region primer and V-primer adapter. A single record per CDR3 protein comes from TCRdb applying MiXCR to the reads. The sample lists 64,000 or so distinct CDR3 sequences, around 30% occurring once. The starting material was PBMCs, obtained before treatment. Source of these receptors: a female donor with ovarian cancer.

This clonotype was observed many times. The rearrangement joins TRBV7-2 to TRBJ2-3, with 7 nucleotides matching TRBD2. V shed 5 bases, J shed 8 bases, and the junction held 16 bases outside the gene matches. This CDR3 is built from 16 residues. CDR1 and CDR2 (germline): SGHTA, FQGNSA. The CDR3 DNA follows: TGTGCCAGCAGCCGCCCCCCCCGGACTAGAGCCTTTACGCAGTATTTT. Translation gives CASSRPPRTRAFTQYF.

This clonotype was picked up many times. The chain joins TRBV7-2 to TRBJ2-2; possible D gene TRBD1, 5 bases. The CDR3 totals 14 residues. V lost 2 bases and J 4 bases, leaving 8 bases between the germline ends. Germline CDR1 SGHTA, CDR2 FQGNSA. CDR3 protein: CASSLQGFTGELFF. Written as DNA, the CDR3 is TGTGCCAGCAGCTTACAGGGATTCACCGGGGAGCTGTTTTTT. Full variable domain (rest looked up from reference TRBV7-2 and TRBJ2-2): GAGVSQSPSNKVTEKGKDVELRCDPISGHTALYWYRQSLGQGLEFLIYFQGNSAPDKSGLPSDRFSAERTGGSVSTLTIQRTQQEDSAVYLCASSLQGFTGELFFGEGSRLTVL.

The table lists this clonotype with many counts. The chain combines TRBV6-2 or TRBV6-3 with TRBJ1-2; 7 positions agree with TRBD1. The V and J ends lost 6 bases and 6 bases, in that order; junction bases with no gene match: 7. This CDR3 has 13 residues. From germline, CDR1 is MNHEY and CDR2 SVGEGT. CDR3 amino acids: CASRSDRRHGYTF. The DNA for the CDR3 is TGTGCCAGCAGATCGGACAGGAGGCATGGCTACACCTTC.

This clonotype was found many times. The rearrangement links TRBV7-9 to TRBJ2-3; D uncertain. Germline values: CDR1 SEHNR, CDR2 FQNEAQ (reference sequence). CDR3 size: 16 residues. V was shortened by 1 base and J by 3 bases, with 14 bases between the two germline ends. CDR3: CASSLDGSRVTDTQYF. CDR3 coding DNA: TGTGCCAGCAGCTTAGATGGTAGCCGAGTGACAGATACGCAGTATTTT.

This clonotype was observed many times. The J gene is TRBJ2-2, the V gene TRBV14; 12 bases match TRBD2. The CDR3 sequence is 17 residues long. V lost 3 bases to trimming and J lost 4 bases; unmatched junction nucleotides: 6. Germline lookup yields CDR1 SGHDN and CDR2 FVKESK. The CDR3 bases are TGTGCCAGCAGCCAGCTAGCGGGAGGGCCAGTCACCGGGGAGCTGTTTTTT. Protein: CASSQLAGGPVTGELFF.

The chain's CDR3 is CSVESLAGSSGANVLTF. The CDR3 DNA is TGCAGCGTTGAAAGCCTAGCGGGCTCCTCTGGGGCCAACGTCCTGACTTTC. The chain is built from TRBV29-1 and TRBJ2-6, with 8 bases lining up with TRBD2. The CDR3 loop spans 17 amino acids. The junction had 6 bases not matched to a gene; V was cut back by 2 bases and J by 0 bases. CDR1 is SQVTM and CDR2 is ANQGSEA in the germline V gene.

This clonotype was counted many times. The chain uses TRBV12-3 or TRBV12-4 and TRBJ1-5; 8 nucleotides line up with TRBD1. There are 17 residues in the CDR3. The V gene end was trimmed by 5 bases and the J gene end by 6 bases; junction bases not matched to a gene: 15. The CDR3 here is CASSRSGGLPRGQPQHF. DNA of the CDR3: TGTGCCAGCAGTCGCTCAGGGGGCCTTCCCCGCGGTCAGCCCCAGCATTTT.

The table lists this clonotype with many counts. The V call is TRBV7-2, the J call TRBJ2-2; a possible D gene is TRBD2 (7 bases). Trimming took 6 bases from V and 0 from J, leaving 11 bases between them. The CDR3 totals 15 residues. CDR1 and CDR2 (germline): SGHTA, FQGNSA. CDR3 nucleotide sequence: TGTGCCAGCAGGGAGGGGGGGGCGAACACCGGGGAGCTGTTTTTT. Protein sequence: CASREGGANTGELFF. Variable domain in full (rest from reference TRBV7-2 and TRBJ2-2): GAGVSQSPSNKVTEKGKDVELRCDPISGHTALYWYRQSLGQGLEFLIYFQGNSAPDKSGLPSDRFSAERTGGSVSTLTIQRTQQEDSAVYLCASREGGANTGELFFGEGSRLTVL.

J is TRBJ1-1 and V is TRBV28; D remains ambiguous. The V end lost 7 bases, the J end lost 5 bases, and 11 bases lay between the germline ends. In germline, CDR1 is MDHEN, CDR2 SYDVKM. The CDR3 contains 12 residues. The CDR3 bases are TGTGCCAGCACCACCGGGCGGACTGAAGCTTTCTTT. Amino acid sequence: CASTTGRTEAFF.

At least ten counts were recorded for this clonotype. The chain couples TRBV18 to TRBJ2-5; 7 bases match TRBD2. CDR3 length: 17 amino acids. The J segment lost 5 bases and the V segment lost 1 base, leaving 13 bases of the junction unmatched. Germline V CDR1 and CDR2: KGHSH, LQKENI. The CDR3 protein is CASSPRSAGLEMETQYF. In DNA form, the CDR3 reads TGTGCCAGCTCACCACGATCTGCCGGACTAGAGATGGAGACCCAGTACTTC.

This clonotype appeared many times. The gene calls are TRBV4-3 and TRBJ2-2; D may be TRBD2 (6 bases). Germline values: CDR1 LGHNA, CDR2 YSLEER. The CDR3 extends over 14 amino acids. V lost 0 bases, J lost 7 bases, and 9 bases lay in between. The DNA of the CDR3 is TGCGCCAGCAGCCAAGATTTGGGGGGCGGGGAGCTGTTTTTT. Its protein product is CASSQDLGGGELFF.

This clonotype was counted ten times or more. The V and J genes are TRBV5-1 and TRBJ2-7; 7 bases agree with TRBD1. In germline, CDR1 is SGHRS, CDR2 YFSETQ. This CDR3 is built from 13 residues. With 3 bases clipped from V and 4 bases from J, the junction kept 4 bases outside the gene matches. The CDR3 loop reads CASSSTGIYEQYF. The DNA of the CDR3 is TGCGCCAGCAGCTCGACAGGGATATACGAGCAGTACTTC. Combining the CDR3 with reference TRBV5-1 and TRBJ2-7 gives the whole variable domain KAGVTQTPRYLIKTRGQQVTLSCSPISGHRSVSWYQQTPGQGLQFLFEYFSETQRNKGNFPGRFSGRQFSNSRSEMNVSTLELGDSALYLCASSSTGIYEQYFGPGTRLTVT.

This clonotype has a count of ten or more. The chain uses TRBV7-2 and TRBJ2-5; TRBD2 agrees at 9 bases. V lost 1 base and J lost 6; bases outside the gene matches: 9. Germline V gene data show CDR1 as SGHTA and CDR2 as FQGNSA. The CDR3 is 16 amino acids. CDR3 in DNA: TGTGCCAGCAGCTTAGAAGCTAGGCGGGGGGGCCAGACCCAGTACTTC. Encoded protein: CASSLEARRGGQTQYF.

V is TRBV25-1 and J is TRBJ2-7; D uncertain. This CDR3 contains 10 residues. The germline CDR1 and CDR2 sequences are MGHDK and SYGVNS. Deletions cut 8 bases from V and 4 bases from J, with 6 bases between. The CDR3: CASGVYEQYF. In DNA, the CDR3 is TGTGCCAGCGGAGTTTACGAGCAGTACTTC.

This clonotype was seen ten or more times. V usage is TRBV19 and J usage is TRBJ1-2; D possibly corresponds to TRBD1 (6 bases). The germline V and J ends were trimmed by 5 bases and 4 bases, with 26 bases remaining between them. Per the germline V gene, CDR1 is LNHDA and CDR2 is SQIVND (reference sequence). The length of the CDR3 is 18 residues. The CDR3 region has the DNA TGTGCCAGTAGTGTATTTTCACAGGGTATGGCTCCTATCTATGGCTACACCTTC. It yields the protein CASSVFSQGMAPIYGYTF.

This clonotype occurred many times. This chain connects TRBV12-3 or TRBV12-4 to TRBJ2-1, with 14 bases fitting TRBD2. The trim removed 6 bases at V and 7 bases at J, leaving 5 bases unmatched. The CDR3 spans 15 residues. CDR3 amino acids: CASSSGLAGGNEQFF. The CDR3 DNA reads TGTGCCAGCAGCTCCGGACTAGCGGGAGGAAATGAGCAGTTCTTC.

The table lists this clonotype with many counts. The chain uses TRBV29-1 and TRBJ2-6; 7 bases match TRBD2. V gave up 6 bases and J gave up 3 bases; unmatched junction bases: 5. Looked up from germline, CDR1 is SQVTM and CDR2 is ANQGSEA. The CDR3 has 14 amino acids. The CDR3 bases are TGCAGCGTCCGGACTAGTTTTGGGGCCAACGTCCTGACTTTC. Protein: CSVRTSFGANVLTF.